The source of this T cell receptor (beta chain) is a study of T cell repertoires in cytomegalovirus infection. Looking at the study overall: Both recently identified HLA-C-restricted and well-studied HLA-B-restricted CMV epitopes were used in the study. CMV infection and matching HLA type were both indicated by public TCR beta signatures. Study-wide points: Ex vivo responses were dominated by HLA-C-restricted CMV-specific TCR beta clonotypes.

This clonotype showed up just a few times. Antigen specificity is unknown. This CDR3 contains 16 residues. After removal of 4 bases from V and 12 bases from J, the junction contained 9 bases not matched to a gene. CDR1 and CDR2 from the germline V gene are MNHEY and SMNVEV (reference sequence). MiXCR was run by TCRdb on the reads, yielding one entry per CDR3 protein. This table holds roughly 860,000 distinct CDR3 sequences, roughly 33% found once. V is TRBV27 and J is TRBJ2-1, with TRBD2 matching over 16 bases. The sequence was obtained from a human donor in good health (CMV status not recorded). Some clones in this sample may be carry-over from other donors' samples. Source: cultured CD8+ T cells from PBMCs, taken from culture after CMV antigen stimulation. The chain's CDR3 is CASSYPGLAGGPRQFF. Written as DNA, the CDR3 is TGTGCCAGCAGTTACCCGGGACTAGCGGGGGGGCCGAGGCAGTTCTTC.